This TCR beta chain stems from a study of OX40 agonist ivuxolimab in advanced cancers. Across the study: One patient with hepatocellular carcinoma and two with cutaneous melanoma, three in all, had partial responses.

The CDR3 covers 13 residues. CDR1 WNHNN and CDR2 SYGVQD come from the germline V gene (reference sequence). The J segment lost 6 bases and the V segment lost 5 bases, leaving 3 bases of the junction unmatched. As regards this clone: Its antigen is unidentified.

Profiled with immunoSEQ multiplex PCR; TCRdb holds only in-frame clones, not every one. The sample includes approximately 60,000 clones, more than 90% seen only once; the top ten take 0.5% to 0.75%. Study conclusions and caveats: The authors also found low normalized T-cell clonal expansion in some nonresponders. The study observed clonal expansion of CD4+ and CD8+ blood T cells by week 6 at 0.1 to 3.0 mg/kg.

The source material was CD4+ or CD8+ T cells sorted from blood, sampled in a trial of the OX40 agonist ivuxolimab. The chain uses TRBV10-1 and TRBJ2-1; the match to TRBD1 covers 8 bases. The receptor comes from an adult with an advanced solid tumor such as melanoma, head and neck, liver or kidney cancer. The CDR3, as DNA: TGCGCCAGCAGTATCACAGGGGGCAATGAGCAGTTCTTC. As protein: CASSITGGNEQFF.